These 20 T cell receptor beta chains were all obtained from the same sample, sequenced in a study of cytomegalovirus exposure and HLA in healthy donors. Sequenced by immunoSEQ multiplex PCR; TCRdb stores in-frame clones only, minus some. The data contain around 34,000 clones, 90% to 95% of them singletons. Sequencing input: PBMCs. The receptors were gathered from a man aged 18 to 29 in good health and CMV-seronegative.

The CDR3 sequence: CASSLILGAYEQYF. The CDR3 nucleotides read TGTGCCAGCAGTTTAATTCTAGGGGCCTACGAGCAGTACTTC. The chain couples TRBV27 to TRBJ2-7; the D gene is possibly TRBD1 (5 bases). V lost 2 bases, J lost 2 bases, and 10 bases lay in between. Germline lookup yields CDR1 MNHEY and CDR2 SMNVEV (reference sequence). The CDR3 has 14 residues.

This chain joins TRBV7-9 and TRBJ1-5; TRBD1 agrees at 8 bases. V dropped 6 bases and J dropped 6; count of bases not matched to a gene: 7. CDR3 size: 14 residues. From germline, CDR1 is SEHNR and CDR2 FQNEAQ (reference sequence). CDR3 in DNA: TGTGCCAGCAGGCCGACAGGGGAAGGTCAGCCCCAGCATTTT. Translating gives CASRPTGEGQPQHF.

This chain joins TRBV28 and TRBJ2-7, with 13 bases matching TRBD2. This CDR3 has 19 residues. Unmatched junction bases numbered 19, after V lost 5 bases and J lost 6 bases. The germline V gene encodes CDR1 MDHEN and CDR2 SYDVKM. The CDR3 region is CASSPPLSGTSGTGSEQYF. The CDR3 DNA reads TGTGCCAGCAGTCCTCCTCTCTCCGGGACTAGCGGGACAGGGAGCGAGCAGTACTTC.

The chain joins TRBV6-5 to TRBJ1-4; D unclear. The CDR3 is 16 residues long. V lost 4 bases and J lost 0, with 12 bases in between. Germline CDR1 is MNHEY and CDR2 is SVGAGI. The DNA of the CDR3 is TGTGCCAGCAGTTTAATCGCAGAGGCAACTAATGAAAAACTGTTTTTT. Its translation: CASSLIAEATNEKLFF.

The CDR3 region is CASRFGDNEQFF. The CDR3 DNA follows: TGTGCCAGCAGGTTCGGGGACAATGAGCAGTTCTTC. The V call is TRBV7-9, the J call TRBJ2-1; D perhaps matches TRBD2 (5 bases). Germline lookup yields CDR1 SEHNR and CDR2 FQNEAQ (reference sequence). V lost 6 bases, J lost 5 bases, and 8 bases lay in between. The CDR3 consists of 12 residues.

This clone came up once. The J gene is TRBJ1-2, the V gene TRBV6-5; D gene uncertain. Looked up from germline, CDR1 is MNHEY and CDR2 is SVGAGI. The V gene lost 2 bases and the J gene lost 7 bases, with 11 bases spanning the gap. The CDR3 has 13 residues. The CDR3 is CASSYATAGGYTF. The CDR3 DNA sequence: TGTGCCAGCAGTTACGCCACCGCGGGTGGCTACACCTTC.

This clone was found once. This rearrangement joins TRBV6-5 to TRBJ2-3; 13 bases line up with TRBD2. Germline V gene data show CDR1 as MNHEY and CDR2 as SVGAGI. This CDR3 is 16 amino acids long. V lost 4 bases to trimming and J lost 0 bases; unmatched junction nucleotides: 1. Here the CDR3 reads CASSWTSGGSTDTQYF. CDR3 DNA sequence: TGTGCCAGCAGTTGGACTAGCGGGGGAAGCACAGATACGCAGTATTTT.

The genes are TRBV5-4 and TRBJ1-1, with D possibly matching TRBD1 (5 bases). V dropped 1 base and J dropped 3 bases, with 13 bases sitting between them. CDR3 size: 15 residues. Germline V gives CDR1 SGHNT, CDR2 YYREEE (reference sequence). Written as DNA, the CDR3 is TGTGCCAGCAGCTTGCCAACCCAGGGCCACACTGAAGCTTTCTTT. Translating gives CASSLPTQGHTEAFF.

This rearrangement joins TRBV4-2 to TRBJ2-2, with 8 bases identical to TRBD2. CDR3 size: 16 residues. V trimming: 1 base; J trimming: 1 base; junction bases outside the gene matches: 2. CDR1 and CDR2 from the germline V gene are LGHNA and YNFKEQ. The CDR3 is CASSQATSGNTGELFF. The CDR3 region has the DNA TGTGCCAGCAGCCAAGCTACTAGCGGGAACACCGGGGAGCTGTTTTTT.

This chain connects TRBV5-1 to TRBJ2-5, with a weak D call TRBD2 (6 bases). V lost 0 bases to trimming and J lost 1 base, with 7 bases between them. Germline-derived CDR1 and CDR2 are SGHRS and YFSETQ. The CDR3 extends over 14 amino acids. In DNA, the CDR3 is TGCGCCAGCAGCTTGGGGAGGGCCCAAGAGACCCAGTACTTC. Its translation is CASSLGRAQETQYF.

The V call is TRBV5-1, the J call TRBJ2-7; 13 nucleotides line up with TRBD2. Losses at the gene ends were 3 bases for V and 4 bases for J; bases not matched to a gene: 1. The germline V gene has CDR1 SGHRS and CDR2 YFSETQ. CDR3 length: 14 amino acids. The CDR3: CASSWGLAGYEQYF. The CDR3 coding sequence is TGCGCCAGCAGCTGGGGACTAGCGGGATACGAGCAGTACTTC.

This clone was recorded once. The chain combines TRBV6-6 with TRBJ1-1, with D perhaps matching TRBD1 (5 bases). V was shortened by 7 bases and J by 10 bases, with 13 bases between the two germline ends. CDR3 length equals 11 residues. Per the germline V gene, CDR1 is MNHNY and CDR2 is SVGAGI (reference sequence). CDR3 sequence reads: CASTGQGGAFF. The CDR3 DNA reads as TGTGCCAGCACCGGGCAGGGTGGAGCTTTCTTT.

The chain has TRBV10-1 and TRBJ2-1, with 14 bases lining up with TRBD2. The CDR3 contains 19 residues. V dropped 2 bases and J dropped 0; count of bases not matched to a gene: 6. Germline CDR1 WNHNN, CDR2 SYGVQD (reference sequence). CDR3 in amino acids: CASSEAGLAGVSSYNEQFF. The CDR3 DNA follows: TGCGCCAGCAGTGAGGCGGGACTAGCGGGGGTTAGCTCCTACAATGAGCAGTTCTTC.

This rearrangement joins TRBV4-1 to TRBJ2-2; 9 bases are shared with TRBD1. Germline V lookup: CDR1 MGHRA, CDR2 YSYEKL. The CDR3 has 16 amino acids. Trimming took 2 bases from V and 6 from J; bases not matched to a gene: 7. CDR3 bases: TGCGCCAGCAGCCAACTAGGACAGGGGTTCTCCGGGGAGCTGTTTTTT. This encodes CASSQLGQGFSGELFF.

This chain uses TRBV30 with TRBJ2-1; TRBD2 agrees at 13 bases. Germline CDR1 is GTSNPN and CDR2 is SVGIG (reference sequence). J lost 5 bases, V lost 4 bases, and 2 bases had no gene match. CDR3 length: 14 amino acids. The CDR3 reads CAWKGLAGNNEQFF. CDR3 sequence (DNA): TGTGCCTGGAAGGGACTAGCGGGAAACAATGAGCAGTTCTTC.

This clone has a single count. The V gene is TRBV4-1, the J gene TRBJ2-1; 8 nucleotides match TRBD2. Trimming cost V 7 bases and J 3 bases; bases outside gene matches: 8. The germline CDR1 and CDR2 sequences are MGHRA and YSYEKL. The length of the CDR3 is 15 residues. The CDR3 nucleotides read TGCGCCAGCACCGCGACACTAGCGGACTACAATGAGCAGTTCTTC. Its translation is CASTATLADYNEQFF.

The rearrangement links TRBV30 to TRBJ2-3; TRBD2 matches at 13 bases. The CDR3 loop spans 16 amino acids. CDR1 and CDR2 from the germline V gene are GTSNPN and SVGIG (reference sequence). With V trimmed by 2 bases and J by 3 bases, 5 bases remained unmatched. Here the CDR3 DNA reads TGTGCCTGGAGTCCGGGACTAGCGGGACTGACAGATACGCAGTATTTT. Amino acid sequence: CAWSPGLAGLTDTQYF.

This chain connects TRBV7-2 to TRBJ2-1, with D maybe TRBD1 (6 bases). The CDR3 has 14 amino acids. Germline V gene sequence: CDR1 SGHTA, CDR2 FQGNSA. The ends were cut back, 3 bases at V and 5 bases at J, with 11 bases in the middle. CDR3 DNA sequence: TGTGCCAGCAGCTTTGGGGGCCGTGACAATGAGCAGTTCTTC. Protein product: CASSFGGRDNEQFF.

V gene TRBV19 combines with J gene TRBJ1-1, with D possibly matching TRBD1 (5 bases). Trimming removed 4 bases from V and 11 bases from J, with 14 bases in between. This CDR3 is 12 amino acids long. Germline loops: CDR1 LNHDA, CDR2 SQIVND (reference sequence). The CDR3 region is CASSKTWGEAFF. The CDR3 region has the DNA TGTGCCAGTAGTAAAACTTGGGGGGAGGCTTTCTTT.

The chain has TRBV7-2 and TRBJ2-5; maybe TRBD2 (6 bases). The germline V gene encodes CDR1 SGHTA and CDR2 FQGNSA. The CDR3 runs to 16 residues. V was clipped by 5 bases and J by 1 base, with 17 bases between them. The CDR3 coding sequence is TGTGCCAGCAGCCTCGCGGAGGGGCCATCCCAAGAGACCCAGTACTTC. Residues: CASSLAEGPSQETQYF.